This T cell receptor (beta chain) was profiled in a study of naive and memory T cell subsets. Trimming stripped 4 bases from V and 2 bases from J, with 10 bases between. This CDR3 is built from 13 residues. CDR1 and CDR2 (germline): SQVTM, ANQGSEA. This clonotype was counted many times. From the second PCR step, alpha and beta chains were amplified apart. CMV status came from CD4+ IFNgamma after overnight CMV lysate stimulation. Cells stained for CD3, CD4, CD8, CD45RA, CD27 and viability were sorted into four CD45RA/CD27 subsets. CD45RA-CD27- cells were effector memory; CD45RA+CD27- cells were EMRA. Two oligonucleotides, mixed equimolar, formed the beta constant-region primer covering TRBC1 and TRBC2. Ligated cDNA was amplified by four rounds of PCR with nested alpha and beta constant-region primers and SP2. TCRdb ran MiXCR on the UMI-ligation and nested PCR reads and lists one entry per CDR3 protein. The table records 8,500 to 10,000 distinct CDR3 sequences, around 5.6% of them present only once.

The sample comprised CD4+ TEMRA cells from blood. Subset specified: effector memory re-expressing CD45RA, CD45RA+ CD27-. This TCR derives from a human donor in good health. V is TRBV29-1 and J is TRBJ2-3; either TRBD1 or TRBD2 may supply D (5 bases each). DNA of the CDR3: TGCAGCGTTGGTCGGGGCCTCACAGATACGCAGTATTTT. Translation gives CSVGRGLTDTQYF.